This T cell receptor beta chain derives from a study of patients and donors after allogeneic stem cell transplantation. Germline CDR1 is DFQATT and CDR2 is SNEGSKA (reference sequence). The CDR3 runs 17 residues. With respect to this clonotype: A read error may produce the germline difference seen at one junction end.

TCRdb used MiXCR to reprocess the RT-PCR reads, holding one entry per CDR3 protein. The table includes about 230,000 distinct CDR3 sequences, over 12% detected once. This receptor was taken from a human donor who was either an allogeneic HSCT recipient or a stem cell or donor lymphocyte infusion donor (not recorded which). It is not recorded whose cells these are; they may come from a transplant donor. V and J are TRBV20-1 and TRBJ2-2; 7 positions match TRBD2. Sequences were obtained from blood, either unsorted or a sorted T cell fraction (not recorded which). For the CDR3, the DNA is TGCAGTGCTAGAGATCCCGGCGGGGGAACGAACAACGGGGAGCTGTTTTTT. Residues: CSARDPGGGTNNGELFF.